This T cell receptor beta chain was retrieved from a study of CD8+ T cells in alopecia areata. Notes on the study in general: In blood and scalp, many expanded lesional clones persisted during tofacitinib.

Per the germline V gene, CDR1 is MNHEY and CDR2 is SVGAGI. V was pared by 5 bases and J by 0 bases, with 8 bases between. The CDR3 loop spans 15 amino acids. This clone was detected a few times. The target antigen is unknown. Isolated RNA was reverse transcribed into cDNA used as the sequencing template. The data were produced by immunoSEQ multiplex PCR, yet TCRdb's version contains in-frame clones alone and is incomplete. The repertoire holds tens of thousands of clones, roughly 65% seen once, with about a fifth in the top ten. Sample treatment: oral pan-JAK inhibitor, 5-10 mg twice daily. The sequencing used CD8+ T cells sorted from blood, collected at week 4, from a patient treated with tofacitinib. The sequence came from a human donor with alopecia areata. The chain joins TRBV6-5 to TRBJ2-6, with D possibly TRBD1 on 5 matching bases. The CDR3 is CASSGDSSGANVLTF. As DNA, the CDR3 is TGTGCCAGCAGTGGAGACAGCTCTGGGGCCAACGTCCTGACTTTC.